This TCR beta chain stems from a study of blood T cell repertoires in COVID-19 (TCRdb year 2020). For context, the study as a whole: Samples from collaborators originated in the United States, Italy and Spain and spanned both the acute and convalescent phases of COVID-19. Subjects who had been exposed to COVID-19, were actively infected with it, or had recovered from it provided the deeply sampled blood TCRbeta repertoires that made up the dataset. The repertoires were made available in a free public database intended to serve as a resource for research on the immune response to SARS-CoV-2. The prospective study material was composed of cDNA or gDNA derived from T cells, B-cell-depleted T cells, or PBMCs. Where HLA class I and class II types were available, the types were taken from metadata supplied by the sample provider, not from assay-based typing. A de-identified subject ID, COVID-19 status, age in years and sex were almost always included in the sample metadata. The samples were drawn from two sources: the first 160 participants of the ongoing ImmuneRACE study, and fewer than 1,500 subjects contributed by 6 global collaborators. Study-wide conclusions, independent of this receptor: The quantity of clinical and demographic metadata differed by source and by participant and was supplied without curation.

Reading from cysteine to phenylalanine, the CDR3 counts 15 amino acids. The DNA shown is the 45-base CDR3, in frame from base 1. CDR1 and CDR2 are drawn from the germline V gene (reference sequence): LNHDA, SQIVND. V is pared back by 5 bases and J by 1 base, with 12 bases lying between the germline termini. Turning to this clone: Its antigen specificity is not known. The sample holds no much larger clone one base away, and base qualities are not on file.

In Seattle, one collaborating source enrolled patients while the infection was active and tracked those patients longitudinally over the course of disease. Whole blood was collected in K2EDTA tubes by collaborating institutions according to the institutions' own protocols. For TCRbeta analysis, collaborator samples were shipped as frozen whole blood, as isolated PBMCs, or as DNA extracted from either sample type. TCRbeta CDR3 regions were amplified from genomic DNA using the immunoSEQ Assay, a bias-controlled multiplex PCR. On the authors' methods: Nucleated cell counts per sample were estimated from amplification of reference gene primers within the assay. Sequence reads were collapsed and filtered to measure the absolute abundance of every unique TCRbeta CDR3 rearrangement. Productive Simpson clonality was computed per sample as the square root of Simpson's diversity index over productive rearrangements. The clones in this table, taken by TCRdb from immuneACCESS, are in-frame only. Not every clone is retained; where verified, under half of the shortfall comes from an unresolved V gene, and the cause of the rest is unknown. The D gene and trimming were derived from the DNA, and the V and J assignments and clone size from that table. Recorded for this sample are 81,000 or so clones; about 82% of them occurred a single time. Together, the top ten hold roughly 9.1% of the sample.

Rearrangement joined TRBV19 to TRBJ2-1; the D gene is possibly TRBD1, with 6 bases matching. The receptor was derived from a man in his fifties with COVID-19, enrolled during active disease. Sequencing input: peripheral blood. For the CDR3, the sequence is CASSLPTGSYNEQFF. The nucleotide sequence is TGTGCCAGTAGTCTCCCGACAGGATCCTACAATGAGCAGTTCTTC.